This T cell receptor beta chain was captured in a study of OX40 agonist ivuxolimab in advanced cancers. The data were produced by immunoSEQ multiplex PCR, yet TCRdb's version contains in-frame clones alone and is incomplete. This table holds more than 60,000 clones, about 81% found once. V lost 4 bases to trimming and J lost 5 bases; unmatched junction nucleotides: 8. Germline assignment: CDR1 KGHSH and CDR2 LQKENI. The CDR3 is made up of 15 amino acids. The TCR comes from an adult with an advanced solid tumor such as melanoma, head and neck, liver or kidney cancer. The chain couples TRBV18 to TRBJ1-1; 9 positions match TRBD1. The sequenced sample was CD4+ or CD8+ T cells sorted from blood, obtained in a trial of the OX40 agonist ivuxolimab. CDR3 in amino acids: CASSRSTGGETEAFF. The DNA for the CDR3 is TGTGCCAGCTCACGATCGACAGGGGGGGAAACTGAAGCTTTCTTT.